Included here is one T cell receptor beta chain sequence, with context. The germline V gene has CDR1 SGHTA and CDR2 FQGNSA. V lost 4 bases and J lost 2; bases outside the gene matches: 6. This CDR3 spans 16 amino acids. Via MiXCR, TCRdb re-called the PCR reads, giving one row per CDR3 protein. The profile shows more than 15,000 distinct CDR3 sequences, 35% to 40% of them singletons. The sample belongs to a study of immune characterization of retroperitoneal liposarcoma. This receptor was obtained from a male donor with retroperitoneal liposarcoma. V gene TRBV7-2 combines with J gene TRBJ2-3; the match to TRBD2 covers 10 bases. Sequencing input: blood. CDR3: CASSSRTSGHTDTQYF. The CDR3 nucleotides read TGTGCCAGCAGCTCCCGGACTAGCGGACACACAGATACGCAGTATTTT.